Listed below are T cell receptor beta chains from one sample, sequenced in a study of metastatic and nonmetastatic thyroid tumors. TCRdb re-called the PCR reads via MiXCR. Here the sample spans 20,000 to 30,000 clones, under 15% being singletons. Material: blood. The receptors come from a female donor with papillary thyroid cancer or a benign thyroid nodule (not recorded which). Some clones in this sample may be carry-over from other donors' samples. CDR3s include the opening cysteine and the closing phenylalanine or tryptophan. A D gene is named only where the DNA matches it firmly. Part of the rows lack a size; the others show once, few, many or a class for expanded clones.

j_gene | abundance | v_gene | d_gene | CDR3aa | CDR3nt
TRBJ2-1 | many | TRBV6-2/TRBV6-3 | NA | CASSYSSLGSGGFF | TGTGCCAGCAGTTACTCGAGTTTGGGTTCGGGCGGTTTCTTC
TRBJ1-2 | NA | TRBV5-1 | NA | CASSLGNGYTF | TGCGCCAGCAGCTTGGGTAATGGCTACACCTTC
TRBJ1-1 | many | TRBV19 | NA | CASSIDGGTEAFF | TGTGCCAGTAGTATAGATGGTGGCACTGAAGCTTTCTTT
TRBJ2-3 | many | TRBV6-1 | NA | CASSANRGDTQYF | TGTGCCAGCAGTGCAAATAGGGGAGATACGCAGTATTTT
TRBJ2-2 | many | TRBV7-9 | NA | CASSLGPGELFF | TGTGCCAGCAGCTTAGGACCCGGGGAGCTGTTTTTT
TRBJ1-2 | few | TRBV15 | TRBD1 | CATSRVDRGDYGYTF | TGTGCCACCAGCAGGGTCGACAGGGGGGACTATGGCTACACCTTC
TRBJ1-1 | NA | TRBV12-3/TRBV12-4 | TRBD1 | CASSVRGYAEAFF | TGTGCCAGCAGCGTCAGGGGGTATGCTGAAGCTTTCTTT
TRBJ2-7 | NA | TRBV11-1 | NA | CASSPFGYEQYF | TGTGCCAGTAGCCCCTTTGGGTACGAGCAGTACTTC
TRBJ1-1 | many | TRBV7-9 | NA | CASSLAANTEAFF | TGTGCCAGCAGCTTAGCCGCGAACACTGAAGCTTTCTTT
TRBJ2-1 | many | TRBV10-1 | TRBD2 | CASSLVRKLAAYNEQFF | TGCGCCAGCAGCCTAGTGAGAAAACTAGCGGCCTACAATGAGCAGTTCTTC
TRBJ1-2 | many | TRBV18 | TRBD1 | CASSLTITGTGYGYTF | TGTGCCAGCTCACTAACGATTACCGGGACAGGCTATGGCTACACCTTC
TRBJ2-7 | NA | TRBV18 | NA | CASSPVGDTYEQYF | TGTGCCAGCTCACCGGTGGGGGACACCTACGAGCAGTACTTC
TRBJ2-2 | few | TRBV27 | NA | CASSFGYASNTGELFF | TGTGCCAGCAGTTTTGGGTATGCGTCTAACACCGGGGAGCTGTTTTTT
TRBJ2-5 | many | TRBV6-2/TRBV6-3 | TRBD1 | CASSPPPGQGVVETQYF | TGTGCCAGCAGTCCACCCCCGGGACAGGGGGTCGTAGAGACCCAGTACTTC
TRBJ1-3 | NA | TRBV7-6 | NA | CASSSPRGSGNTIYF | TGTGCCAGCAGCTCCCCAAGGGGTTCCGGAAACACCATATATTTT
TRBJ2-5 | many | TRBV20-1 | NA | CSASKGELRETQYF | TGCAGTGCTAGTAAGGGGGAGTTAAGAGAGACCCAGTACTTC
TRBJ1-5 | many | TRBV12-3/TRBV12-4 | NA | CASSLGPSNQPQHF | TGTGCCAGCAGTTTGGGACCGAGCAATCAGCCCCAGCATTTT
TRBJ2-1 | many | TRBV27 | TRBD2 | CASSLKFGGRAGGTNEQFF | TGTGCCAGCAGTTTAAAGTTCGGAGGTCGGGCGGGAGGAACCAATGAGCAGTTCTTC
TRBJ1-2 | many | TRBV7-6 | TRBD1 | CASSLGRDRLDYGYTF | TGTGCCAGCAGCTTAGGGCGGGACAGATTGGACTATGGCTACACCTTC
TRBJ2-3 | NA | TRBV20-1 | NA | CSARDAGITDTQYF | TGCAGTGCTAGAGATGCGGGGATCACAGATACGCAGTATTTT
TRBJ1-6 | medium-sized | TRBV6-5 | NA | CASSYSPGHNSPLHF | TGTGCCAGCAGTTACTCTCCGGGCCATAATTCACCCCTCCACTTT
TRBJ1-2 | few | TRBV20-1 | NA | CSASSGGTPNYGYTF | TGCAGTGCTAGCAGCGGGGGGACCCCTAACTATGGCTACACCTTC
TRBJ1-2 | NA | TRBV11-2 | NA | CASSLDSQALGYTF | TGTGCCAGCAGCTTAGATAGTCAGGCCCTGGGCTACACCTTC
TRBJ2-7 | medium-sized | TRBV30 | NA | CAWSVRWGPYEQYF | TGTGCCTGGAGTGTACGATGGGGACCTTACGAGCAGTACTTC
TRBJ2-7 | NA | TRBV20-1 | TRBD1 | CSARDPGQGFGEQYF | TGCAGTGCTAGGGATCCGGGACAGGGCTTCGGCGAGCAGTACTTC
TRBJ2-7 | many | TRBV9 | TRBD2 | CASSVGLAGGEQYF | TGTGCCAGCAGCGTAGGGCTAGCGGGAGGCGAGCAGTACTTC
TRBJ1-6 | many | TRBV5-1 | NA | CASSLAGTAYNSPLHF | TGCGCCAGCAGCTTGGCCGGGACGGCATATAATTCACCCCTCCACTTT
TRBJ2-1 | many | TRBV4-1 | TRBD2 | CASSQDPWGSGMSSYNEQFF | TGCGCCAGCAGCCAAGATCCATGGGGTAGCGGGATGAGCTCCTACAATGAGCAGTTCTTC
TRBJ1-6 | many | TRBV27 | NA | CASSPTGPTVNSPLHF | TGTGCCAGCAGTCCCACAGGGCCTACCGTGAATTCACCCCTCCACTTT
TRBJ2-3 | many | TRBV18 | NA | CASSHRTDGITDTQYF | TGTGCCAGCTCACACCGGACGGACGGGATCACAGATACGCAGTATTTT
TRBJ2-7 | many | TRBV28 | TRBD2 | CASSLESSGGPAQYF | TGTGCCAGCAGTTTAGAGAGTAGCGGGGGACCAGCCCAGTACTTC
TRBJ2-3 | many | TRBV6-1 | NA | CASIPTGNGGTDTQYF | TGTGCCAGCATACCTACGGGGAACGGAGGCACAGATACGCAGTATTTT
TRBJ2-1 | NA | TRBV7-9 | NA | CASSLFTEGQFF | TGTGCCAGCAGCTTATTTACCGAGGGGCAGTTCTTC
TRBJ2-7 | few | TRBV4-3 | TRBD2 | CASSQESGGRFFGEQYF | TGCGCCAGCAGCCAAGAGTCGGGGGGGCGCTTCTTTGGTGAGCAGTACTTC
TRBJ1-1 | many | TRBV19 | NA | CASSIGSNTEAFF | TGTGCCAGTAGTATTGGGTCGAACACTGAAGCTTTCTTT
TRBJ2-1 | many | TRBV4-2 | TRBD2 | CASSPSASGGGNEQFF | TGTGCCAGCAGCCCCTCGGCTAGCGGGGGAGGGAATGAGCAGTTCTTC
TRBJ2-7 | few | TRBV28 | NA | CASSPPGHGTYEQYF | TGTGCCAGCAGTCCCCCGGGACATGGGACCTACGAGCAGTACTTC
TRBJ2-3 | many | TRBV7-2 | NA | CASSLNRGDTQYF | TGTGCCAGCAGCTTAAACCGGGGAGATACGCAGTATTTT
TRBJ1-2 | many | TRBV5-1 | NA | CASSRRTESYGYTF | TGCGCCAGCAGCCGCAGGACTGAATCCTATGGCTACACCTTC
TRBJ2-7 | many | TRBV9 | NA | CASSPVTGFRVYEQYF | TGTGCCAGCAGTCCGGTCACGGGATTCCGCGTCTACGAGCAGTACTTC
TRBJ2-7 | few | TRBV12-3/TRBV12-4 | TRBD1 | CASSLSPTGAYEQYF | TGTGCCAGCAGTTTATCTCCCACAGGGGCCTACGAGCAGTACTTC
TRBJ1-2 | many | TRBV20-1 | NA | CSARGRGSAEPNYGYTF | TGCAGTGCTAGAGGCAGGGGATCCGCGGAACCTAACTATGGCTACACCTTC
TRBJ2-2 | many | TRBV10-1 | TRBD2 | CASSESYREGVTGELFF | TGCGCCAGCAGTGAGTCCTACCGGGAGGGCGTCACCGGGGAGCTGTTTTTT
TRBJ2-5 | NA | TRBV2 | NA | CASSYQSGGGGQGQLSTQYF | TGTGCCAGCAGTTACCAAAGTGGCGGGGGAGGACAGGGTCAACTTTCGACCCAGTACTTC
TRBJ2-2 | NA | TRBV10-1 | TRBD2 | CASSESGTSRSTVELFF | TGCGCCAGCAGTGAGTCCGGGACTAGCCGGTCCACCGTGGAGCTGTTTTTT
TRBJ2-7 | many | TRBV13 | TRBD1 | CASSHKLTGDYEQYF | TGTGCCAGCAGCCATAAACTGACAGGGGACTACGAGCAGTACTTC
TRBJ2-4 | many | TRBV2 | TRBD1 | CASSGDRAFLAKNIQYF | TGTGCCAGCAGTGGGGACAGGGCCTTCTTAGCCAAAAACATTCAGTACTTC
TRBJ2-3 | many | TRBV11-1 | NA | CASSSTGKGDTQYF | TGTGCCAGCAGCTCGACGGGAAAGGGAGATACGCAGTATTTT
TRBJ1-6 | many | TRBV9 | NA | CASSEDFNSPLHF | TGTGCCAGCAGCGAGGATTTTAATTCACCCCTCCACTTT
TRBJ1-3 | many | TRBV20-1 | NA | CSARALVRAATGNTIYF | TGCAGTGCTAGAGCGCTCGTTAGGGCTGCCACTGGAAACACCATATATTTT
TRBJ1-1 | many | TRBV5-1 | NA | CASSLGGINTEAFF | TGCGCCAGCAGCTTGGGGGGAATAAACACTGAAGCTTTCTTT
TRBJ1-5 | many | TRBV19 | NA | CASSTGGWLGNQPQHF | TGTGCCAGTAGTACCGGGGGATGGCTTGGCAATCAGCCCCAGCATTTT
TRBJ2-7 | NA | TRBV3-1 | NA | CASSQGGHYSYEQYF | TGTGCCAGCAGCCAAGGGGGACATTACTCCTACGAGCAGTACTTC
TRBJ2-5 | NA | TRBV6-2/TRBV6-3 | TRBD1 | CASRGTGRETQYF | TGTGCCAGCAGGGGGACAGGTCGAGAGACCCAGTACTTC